This T cell receptor (beta chain) was observed in a study of T cell responses to AZD1222 COVID-19 vaccine. Study in general: Pooled together were second doses at about 4 or about 12 weeks.

With respect to this clone: What it binds is not known.

This CDR3 comprises 15 residues. Germline V gene lookup returns CDR1 SGHVS and CDR2 FNYEAQ. V lost 2 bases, J lost 1 base, and 10 bases lay in between. Findings and caveats of the study: Unmutated variant regions are reportedly the target of nearly half of TCRs that are spike-specific. The span of vaccine-associated CD4 TCRs extended across spike, with dominance at 160-218 and 743-854.

Clones were read by immunoSEQ multiplex PCR, and TCRdb kept only the in-frame ones, dropping some. The sample lists 90,000 to 140,000 clones, around 90% occurring once. The chain joins TRBV7-6 to TRBJ2-3; D unclear. Sequencing was performed on peripheral blood, taken on day 0 of AZD1222 vaccination. The sequence was collected from an adult in good health. CDR3 sequence: CASSLSSWGTDTQYF. Written as DNA, the CDR3 is TGTGCCAGCAGCTTATCATCTTGGGGCACAGATACGCAGTATTTT.